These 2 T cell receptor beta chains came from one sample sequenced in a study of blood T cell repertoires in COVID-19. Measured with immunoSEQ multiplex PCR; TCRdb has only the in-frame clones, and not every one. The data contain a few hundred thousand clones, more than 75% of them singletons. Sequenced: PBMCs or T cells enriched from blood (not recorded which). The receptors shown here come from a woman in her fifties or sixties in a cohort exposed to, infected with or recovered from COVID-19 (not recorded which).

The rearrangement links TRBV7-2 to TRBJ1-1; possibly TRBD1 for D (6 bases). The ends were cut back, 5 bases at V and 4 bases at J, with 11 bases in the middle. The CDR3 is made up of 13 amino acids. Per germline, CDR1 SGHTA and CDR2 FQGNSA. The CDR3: CASSPLQGTEAFF. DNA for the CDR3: TGTGCCAGCAGCCCGTTACAGGGCACTGAAGCTTTCTTT.

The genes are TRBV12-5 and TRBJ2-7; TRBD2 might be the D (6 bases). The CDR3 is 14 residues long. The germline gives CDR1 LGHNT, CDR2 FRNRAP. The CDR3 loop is CAAGGGTLSYEQYF. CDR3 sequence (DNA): TGTGCAGCGGGCGGCGGGACGCTCTCCTACGAGCAGTACTTC.